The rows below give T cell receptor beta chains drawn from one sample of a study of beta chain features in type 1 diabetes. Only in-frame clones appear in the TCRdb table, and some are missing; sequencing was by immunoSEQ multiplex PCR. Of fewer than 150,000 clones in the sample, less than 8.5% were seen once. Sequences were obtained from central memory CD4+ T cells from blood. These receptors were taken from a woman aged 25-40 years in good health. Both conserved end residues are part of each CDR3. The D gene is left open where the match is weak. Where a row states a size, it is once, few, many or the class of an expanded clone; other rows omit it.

CALGRGDYEQYF	TGTGCCCTTGGCAGGGGGGATTACGAGCAGTACTTC	TRBV30	TRBJ2-7	once	.
CASSSLTGGDYGYTF	TGCGCCAGCAGCAGCTTGACAGGGGGTGATTATGGCTACACCTTC	TRBV5-1	TRBJ1-2	few	TRBD1
CASSLAVGLAFDEQFF	TGCGCCAGCAGCTTGGCGGTCGGACTAGCTTTCGATGAGCAGTTCTTC	TRBV5-1	TRBJ2-1	few	TRBD2
CASSQGEGINEKLFF	TGCGCCAGCAGCCAGGGAGAGGGAATAAATGAAAAACTGTTTTTT	TRBV4-3	TRBJ1-4	.	.
CASSPGSGRSWETQYF	TGTGCCAGCAGCCCAGGGAGCGGGAGATCATGGGAGACCCAGTACTTC	TRBV7-6	TRBJ2-5	.	TRBD2
CASSQGLAGGRGGEQFF	TGTGCCAGCAGCCAAGGTCTAGCGGGAGGGCGTGGAGGGGAGCAGTTCTTC	TRBV14	TRBJ2-1	few	TRBD2
CASRTTLDYGYTF	TGTGCCAGCAGAACGACGCTAGACTATGGCTACACCTTC	TRBV25-1	TRBJ1-2	few	.
CGGGGGNTIYF	TGTGGAGGAGGCGGTGGAAACACCATATATTTT	TRBV6-6	TRBJ1-3	few	.
CASSFSGTRGGEQFF	TGTGCCAGCAGTTTTTCCGGGACAAGGGGTGGTGAGCAGTTCTTC	TRBV28	TRBJ2-1	few	.
CSASGTDTQYF	TGCAGTGCTAGCGGCACAGATACGCAGTATTTT	TRBV20-1	TRBJ2-3	.	.
CASSIEALPGKAFF	TGTGCCAGCAGCATAGAGGCCCTACCCGGGAAAGCTTTCTTT	TRBV7-9	TRBJ1-1	few	.
CASSKAGDGYEQYF	TGTGCCAGCAGCAAAGCGGGAGACGGTTACGAGCAGTACTTC	TRBV7-2	TRBJ2-7	few	TRBD2
CASSPGGGVGGNEQFF	TGTGCCAGCAGTCCTGGTGGAGGGGTCGGGGGGAATGAGCAGTTCTTC	TRBV28	TRBJ2-1	few	TRBD2